This entry concerns a single TCR beta chain. Its antigen remains unidentified. This entry comes from a study of cytomegalovirus exposure and HLA in healthy donors. Study at large: Of the donors genotyped, approximately 410 in all, over 80% fell in the Caucasian-associated ancestry cluster.

Germline V gene sequence: CDR1 LGHNA, CDR2 YNFKEQ. Trimming shortened V by 8 bases and J by 0 bases, and 10 bases separated the two germline ends. CDR3 size: 14 residues. Study-level findings and limits: Associated with HLA alleles at 0.05 false discovery rate in a later analysis were 16,951 TCR beta sequences. Presence/absence analyses assumed roughly uniform sequencing depth across donors.

Vbeta (60) and Jbeta (13) primers were used in the PCR. TCRdb's table, derived via immunoSEQ multiplex PCR, lists solely in-frame clones and lacks some. The data hold 150,000 to 250,000 clones, with less than 85% observed a single time. The chain uses TRBV4-2 and TRBJ2-2; D might be TRBD1 (6 bases). The clonotype comes from a girl under 18 in good health and CMV-seropositive. The sample consisted of PBMCs. The CDR3 DNA follows: TGTGCCAGCCAGGGGCCCGCGAACACCGGGGAGCTGTTTTTT. It specifies CASQGPANTGELFF.